This T cell receptor (beta chain) came from a study of T-cell reconstitution after alpha-beta-depleted transplantation in children. For TCRbeta, the library was prepared with unique molecular identifiers. In TCRdb, the PCR reads were re-called with MiXCR into one record per CDR3 protein. Among hundreds of thousands of distinct CDR3 sequences listed, about 12% were seen once. The study's findings and limits: Newly generated T cells supplied most T-cell counts and diversity one year post-transplant. From surviving recipient T cells and thymic progenitors came the high day-60 TCRbeta diversity observed in some patients. It was reported that alpha-beta T cells came from several hundred expanded graft clones (about two months after transplant).

This clonotype was seen ten or more times. The antigen is unknown. This TCR came from a girl aged 2 to 10 with congenital amegakaryocytic thrombocytopenia, due to receive a stem cell transplant. Sequenced here: PBMCs, sampled before TCRalphabeta/CD19-depleted stem cell transplant.

The CDR3 protein is CASSLELWTGKNTEAFF. DNA of the CDR3: TGCGCCAGCAGCTTGGAACTCTGGACAGGGAAAAACACTGAAGCTTTCTTT. The chain carries TRBV5-1 and TRBJ1-1, with TRBD1 matching over 8 bases. V shed 0 bases and J 2 bases; nucleotides not matched to a gene: 9. The CDR3 is 17 amino acids. Germline V lookup: CDR1 SGHRS, CDR2 YFSETQ.